The rows below give T cell receptor beta chains drawn from one sample of a study of tissue T cells after allogeneic stem cell transplantation. Produced via immunoSEQ multiplex PCR; TCRdb's table is partial and in-frame only. The sample shows roughly 4,000 clones, about two thirds of them seen only once. Source: left colon tissue, taken at autopsy. These receptors originate from a woman between 18 and 50 years old with breast cancer. Both conserved end residues are part of each CDR3. A D gene is named only where the DNA matches it firmly. Size values are once, few and many counts, or a class for expanded clones, and some rows have none.

d_call: .
clone_size: .
j_call: TRBJ1-4
cdr3_length: 14
v_call: TRBV25-1
cdr3_nt: TGTGCCAGCAGCGAGGGAGGGCGGGGTGAAAAACTGTTTTTT
cdr3_aa: CASSEGGRGEKLFF

d_call: .
clone_size: .
j_call: TRBJ2-5
cdr3_length: 14
v_call: TRBV2
cdr3_nt: TGTGCCAGTTCAAGGGCCCGGGCGGGGGAGACCCAGTACTTC
cdr3_aa: CASSRARAGETQYF

d_call: .
clone_size: .
j_call: TRBJ2-2
cdr3_length: 14
v_call: TRBV24-1
cdr3_nt: TGTGCCACCAGGGGACGGTCCAACACCGGGGAGCTGTTTTTT
cdr3_aa: CATRGRSNTGELFF

d_call: .
clone_size: few
j_call: TRBJ2-3
cdr3_length: 13
v_call: TRBV11-3
cdr3_nt: TGTGCCAGCAGCTGGACAATGTTTGATACGCAGTATTTT
cdr3_aa: CASSWTMFDTQYF

d_call: TRBD1
clone_size: .
j_call: TRBJ1-5
cdr3_length: 17
v_call: TRBV28
cdr3_nt: TGTGCCAGCAGTTTCGGGACAGCAGAAAACTTCAATCAGCCCCAGCATTTT
cdr3_aa: CASSFGTAENFNQPQHF

d_call: .
clone_size: .
j_call: TRBJ2-2
cdr3_length: 16
v_call: TRBV3-1/TRBV3-2
cdr3_nt: TGTGCCAGCAGCCAAGTGGGCAGGGGTGGGACCGGGGAGCTGTTTTTT
cdr3_aa: CASSQVGRGGTGELFF

d_call: .
clone_size: .
j_call: TRBJ1-2
cdr3_length: 13
v_call: TRBV2
cdr3_nt: TGTGCCAGCATCGGCCCCCCAGATGCCTACTACACCTTC
cdr3_aa: CASIGPPDAYYTF

d_call: .
clone_size: few
j_call: TRBJ1-5
cdr3_length: 16
v_call: TRBV6-2/TRBV6-3
cdr3_nt: TGTGCCAGCAGTCGAGGGGGGAGGCTTGGTAATCAGCCCCAGCATTTT
cdr3_aa: CASSRGGRLGNQPQHF

d_call: TRBD2
clone_size: .
j_call: TRBJ2-1
cdr3_length: 15
v_call: TRBV10-2
cdr3_nt: TGCGCCAGCAGTGTCGGGCTAGCGGGGAACAATGAGCAGTTCTTC
cdr3_aa: CASSVGLAGNNEQFF

d_call: TRBD1
clone_size: .
j_call: TRBJ1-1
cdr3_length: 16
v_call: TRBV18
cdr3_nt: TGTGCCAGCTCACCAGGGACAGGGACCTTTAACACTGAAGCTTTCTTT
cdr3_aa: CASSPGTGTFNTEAFF

d_call: .
clone_size: few
j_call: TRBJ1-3
cdr3_length: 16
v_call: TRBV7-9
cdr3_nt: TGTGCCAGCAGCGTCGACACCCTCAGATCTGGAAACACCATATATTTT
cdr3_aa: CASSVDTLRSGNTIYF

d_call: .
clone_size: .
j_call: TRBJ1-6
cdr3_length: 13
v_call: TRBV11-3
cdr3_nt: TGTGCCAGCAGCTTAGAAGGGAATTCACCCCTCCACTTT
cdr3_aa: CASSLEGNSPLHF

d_call: .
clone_size: .
j_call: TRBJ2-7
cdr3_length: 13
v_call: TRBV7-3
cdr3_nt: TGTGCCAGCAGCCCGACGGGCTCCTACGAGCAGTACTTC
cdr3_aa: CASSPTGSYEQYF

d_call: .
clone_size: .
j_call: TRBJ1-2
cdr3_length: 11
v_call: TRBV29-1
cdr3_nt: TGCAGCGGGGGAGAGGGTTATGGCTACACCTTC
cdr3_aa: CSGGEGYGYTF

d_call: TRBD2
clone_size: .
j_call: TRBJ2-2
cdr3_length: 16
v_call: TRBV4-2
cdr3_nt: TGTGCCAGCAGGCTACAAACGGGACTAGAGGCCGGGGAGCTGTTTTTT
cdr3_aa: CASRLQTGLEAGELFF

d_call: .
clone_size: .
j_call: TRBJ2-2
cdr3_length: 16
v_call: TRBV6-6
cdr3_nt: TGTGCCATCAAAGACCCGGACAGTACGAACACCGGGGAGCTGTTTTTT
cdr3_aa: CAIKDPDSTNTGELFF

d_call: .
clone_size: .
j_call: TRBJ2-2
cdr3_length: 18
v_call: TRBV6-2/TRBV6-3
cdr3_nt: TGTGCCAGCAGTTACCCGCCGTTTGAGCGGCCGAACACCGGGGAGCTGTTTTTT
cdr3_aa: CASSYPPFERPNTGELFF

d_call: TRBD1
clone_size: .
j_call: TRBJ1-1
cdr3_length: 14
v_call: TRBV5-4
cdr3_nt: TGTGCCAGCCGCTCGGGGAGGGGGCGCACTGAAGCTTTCTTT
cdr3_aa: CASRSGRGRTEAFF

d_call: .
clone_size: once
j_call: TRBJ2-2
cdr3_length: 14
v_call: TRBV6-5
cdr3_nt: TGTGCCAGCAGTTACTCTACTACTGCCGGGGAGCTGTTTTTT
cdr3_aa: CASSYSTTAGELFF

d_call: TRBD1
clone_size: large
j_call: TRBJ1-5
cdr3_length: 17
v_call: TRBV28
cdr3_nt: TGTGCCAGCAGGGCTCCCTCGACAGGGATCTTTTTTCAGCCCCAGCATTTT
cdr3_aa: CASRAPSTGIFFQPQHF

d_call: .
clone_size: .
j_call: TRBJ2-3
cdr3_length: 14
v_call: TRBV5-1
cdr3_nt: TGCGCCAGCAGCTTGGAATGGAACACAGATACGCAGTATTTT
cdr3_aa: CASSLEWNTDTQYF

d_call: TRBD1
clone_size: .
j_call: TRBJ2-5
cdr3_length: 13
v_call: TRBV18
cdr3_nt: TGTGCCAGCTCACCCGGGACAGTTGAGACCCAGTACTTC
cdr3_aa: CASSPGTVETQYF

d_call: .
clone_size: .
j_call: TRBJ1-2
cdr3_length: 16
v_call: TRBV7-6
cdr3_nt: TGTGCCAGCAGCCCGAGGTGGGGGGGCGAAAGTTATGGCTACACCTTC
cdr3_aa: CASSPRWGGESYGYTF

d_call: .
clone_size: .
j_call: TRBJ2-5
cdr3_length: 13
v_call: TRBV12-3/TRBV12-4
cdr3_nt: TGTGCCAGCAGTTATGGCATGAAAGAGACCCAGTACTTC
cdr3_aa: CASSYGMKETQYF

d_call: TRBD2
clone_size: .
j_call: TRBJ2-1
cdr3_length: 16
v_call: TRBV7-9
cdr3_nt: TGTGCCAGCAGCTTAGGGACTAGCGGGAAGAGGAATGAGCAGTTCTTC
cdr3_aa: CASSLGTSGKRNEQFF

d_call: .
clone_size: .
j_call: TRBJ2-7
cdr3_length: 14
v_call: TRBV7-2
cdr3_nt: TGTGCCAGCAGCGCTCGGGACGGGACGTACGAGCAGTACTTC
cdr3_aa: CASSARDGTYEQYF

d_call: .
clone_size: .
j_call: TRBJ2-5
cdr3_length: 15
v_call: TRBV14
cdr3_nt: TGTGCCAGCAGCCATTCCCAGCGGTTCCAAGAGACCCAGTACTTC
cdr3_aa: CASSHSQRFQETQYF

d_call: TRBD1
clone_size: .
j_call: TRBJ2-7
cdr3_length: 13
v_call: TRBV30
cdr3_nt: TGTGCCTCTGAACAGGGGGCTAGGTACGAGCAGTACTTC
cdr3_aa: CASEQGARYEQYF

d_call: .
clone_size: .
j_call: TRBJ2-5
cdr3_length: 16
v_call: TRBV6-1
cdr3_nt: TGTGCCAGCAGTGAAGACACAGGGTTTCCGGGAGAGACCCAGTACTTC
cdr3_aa: CASSEDTGFPGETQYF

d_call: .
clone_size: .
j_call: TRBJ1-4
cdr3_length: 14
v_call: TRBV5-1
cdr3_nt: TGCGCCAGCAGCTTGGGAGGGGCCGATGAAAAACTGTTTTTT
cdr3_aa: CASSLGGADEKLFF

d_call: .
clone_size: .
j_call: TRBJ2-7
cdr3_length: 13
v_call: TRBV6-6
cdr3_nt: TGTGCCAGCAATGACCGGGCCCCCTACGAGCAGTACTTC
cdr3_aa: CASNDRAPYEQYF

d_call: .
clone_size: few
j_call: TRBJ1-6
cdr3_length: 15
v_call: TRBV18
cdr3_nt: TGTGCCAGCTCTCCCCATCCTAGGGGTGATTCACCCCTCCACTTT
cdr3_aa: CASSPHPRGDSPLHF

d_call: .
clone_size: .
j_call: TRBJ2-5
cdr3_length: 14
v_call: TRBV7-9
cdr3_nt: TGTGCCAGCAGTCCGGCGAGGTTCCAAGAGACCCAGTACTTC
cdr3_aa: CASSPARFQETQYF